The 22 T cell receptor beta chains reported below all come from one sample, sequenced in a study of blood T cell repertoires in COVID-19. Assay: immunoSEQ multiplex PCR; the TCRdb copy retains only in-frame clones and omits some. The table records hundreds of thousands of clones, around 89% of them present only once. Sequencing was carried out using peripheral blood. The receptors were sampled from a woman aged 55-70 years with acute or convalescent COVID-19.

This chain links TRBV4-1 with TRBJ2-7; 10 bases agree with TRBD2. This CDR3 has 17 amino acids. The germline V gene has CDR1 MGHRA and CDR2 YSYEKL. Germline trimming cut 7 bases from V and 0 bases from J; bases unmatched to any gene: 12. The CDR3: CASTPLWLAGASYEQYF. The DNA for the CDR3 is TGCGCCAGCACCCCATTATGGCTAGCGGGGGCCTCCTACGAGCAGTACTTC.

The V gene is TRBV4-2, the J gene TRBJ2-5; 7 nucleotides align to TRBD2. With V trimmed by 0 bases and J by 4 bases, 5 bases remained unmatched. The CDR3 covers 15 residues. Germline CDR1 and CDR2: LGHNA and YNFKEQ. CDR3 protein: CASSQDMGGTETQYF. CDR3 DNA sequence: TGTGCCAGCAGCCAAGATATGGGGGGGACAGAGACCCAGTACTTC.

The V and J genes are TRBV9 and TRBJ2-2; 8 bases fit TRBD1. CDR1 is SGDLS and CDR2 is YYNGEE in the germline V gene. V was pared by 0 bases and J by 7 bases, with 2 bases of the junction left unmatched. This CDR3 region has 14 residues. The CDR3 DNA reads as TGTGCCAGCAGCGTAGAACAGGGGGTCGGGGAGCTGTTTTTT. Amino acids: CASSVEQGVGELFF.

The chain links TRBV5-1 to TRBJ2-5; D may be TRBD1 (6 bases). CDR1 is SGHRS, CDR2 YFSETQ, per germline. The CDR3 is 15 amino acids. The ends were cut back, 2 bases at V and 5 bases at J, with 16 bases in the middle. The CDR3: CASSLAPPGEETQYF. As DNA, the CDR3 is TGCGCCAGCAGCTTAGCACCCCCAGGGGAGGAGACCCAGTACTTC.

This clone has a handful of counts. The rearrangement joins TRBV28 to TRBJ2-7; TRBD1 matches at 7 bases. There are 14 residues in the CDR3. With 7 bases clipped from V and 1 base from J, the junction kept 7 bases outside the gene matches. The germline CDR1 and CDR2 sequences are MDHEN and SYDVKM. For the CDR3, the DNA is TGTGCCAGCACCCCGTGGGGACAGTCCTACGAGCAGTACTTC. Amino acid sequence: CASTPWGQSYEQYF.

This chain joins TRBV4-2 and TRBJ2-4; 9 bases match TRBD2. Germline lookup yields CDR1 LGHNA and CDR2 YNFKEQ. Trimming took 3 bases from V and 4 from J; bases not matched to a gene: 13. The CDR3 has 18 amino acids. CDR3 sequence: CASSHPAGGPGAKNIQYF. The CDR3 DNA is TGTGCCAGCAGCCATCCAGCGGGGGGACCGGGGGCGAAAAACATTCAGTACTTC.

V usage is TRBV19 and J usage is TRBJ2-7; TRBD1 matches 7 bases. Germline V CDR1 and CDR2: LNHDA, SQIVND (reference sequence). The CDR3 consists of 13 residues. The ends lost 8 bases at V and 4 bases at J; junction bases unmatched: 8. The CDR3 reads CASSTGLLYEQYF. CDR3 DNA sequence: TGTGCCAGTTCGACAGGGCTACTATACGAGCAGTACTTC.

The CDR3 reads CASSEAGNQPQHF. CDR3 nucleotides: TGTGCCAGCAGCGAAGCAGGGAATCAGCCCCAGCATTTT. V gene TRBV7-9 combines with J gene TRBJ1-5; TRBD1 is a possible D gene (5 bases). The CDR3 runs to 13 residues. In germline, CDR1 is SEHNR, CDR2 FQNEAQ (reference sequence). With 5 bases removed from V and 4 bases from J, the gap between germline ends came to 9 bases.

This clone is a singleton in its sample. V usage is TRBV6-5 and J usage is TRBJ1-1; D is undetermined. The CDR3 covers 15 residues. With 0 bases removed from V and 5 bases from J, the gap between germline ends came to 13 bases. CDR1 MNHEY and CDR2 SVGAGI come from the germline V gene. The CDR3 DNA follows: TGTGCCAGCAGTTACTCGTCAGGCGGCGGGACTGAAGCTTTCTTT. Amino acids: CASSYSSGGGTEAFF.

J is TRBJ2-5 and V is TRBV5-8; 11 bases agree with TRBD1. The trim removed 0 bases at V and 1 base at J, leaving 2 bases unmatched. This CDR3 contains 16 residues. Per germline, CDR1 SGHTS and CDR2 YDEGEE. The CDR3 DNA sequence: TGTGCCAGCAGCTTGGTAGGGACAGGGGGCCAAGAGACCCAGTACTTC. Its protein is CASSLVGTGGQETQYF.

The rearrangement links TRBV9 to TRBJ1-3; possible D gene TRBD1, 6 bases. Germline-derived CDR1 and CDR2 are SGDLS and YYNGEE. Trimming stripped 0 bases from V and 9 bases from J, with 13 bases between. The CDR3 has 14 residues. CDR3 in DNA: TGTGCCAGCAGCGTAGGTACAGGGTTGGCCACCATATATTTT. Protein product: CASSVGTGLATIYF.

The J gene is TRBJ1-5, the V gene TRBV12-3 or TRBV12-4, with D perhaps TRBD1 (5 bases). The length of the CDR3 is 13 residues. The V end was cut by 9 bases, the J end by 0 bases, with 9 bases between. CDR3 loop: CASQGNSNQPQHF. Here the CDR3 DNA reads TGTGCCAGTCAGGGTAATAGCAATCAGCCCCAGCATTTT.

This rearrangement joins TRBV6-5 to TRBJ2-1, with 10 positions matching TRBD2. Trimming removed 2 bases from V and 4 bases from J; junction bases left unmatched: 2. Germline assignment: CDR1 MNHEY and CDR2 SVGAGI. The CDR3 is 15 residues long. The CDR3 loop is CASSYERGGYNEQFF. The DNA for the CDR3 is TGTGCCAGCAGTTACGAGCGGGGGGGATACAATGAGCAGTTCTTC.

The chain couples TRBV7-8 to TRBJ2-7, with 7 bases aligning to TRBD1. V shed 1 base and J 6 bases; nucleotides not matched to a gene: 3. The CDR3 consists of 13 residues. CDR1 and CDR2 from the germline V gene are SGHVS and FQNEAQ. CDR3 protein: CASSLGTGSEQYF. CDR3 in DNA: TGTGCCAGCAGCTTAGGGACAGGCAGCGAGCAGTACTTC.

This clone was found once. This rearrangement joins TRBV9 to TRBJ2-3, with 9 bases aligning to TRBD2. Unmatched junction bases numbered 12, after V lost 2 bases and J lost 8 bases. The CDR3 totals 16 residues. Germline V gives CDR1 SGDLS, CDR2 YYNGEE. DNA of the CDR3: TGTGCCAGCAGCGTGGGGCTAGCGGGGAAGACGGTTACGCAGTATTTT. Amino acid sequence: CASSVGLAGKTVTQYF.

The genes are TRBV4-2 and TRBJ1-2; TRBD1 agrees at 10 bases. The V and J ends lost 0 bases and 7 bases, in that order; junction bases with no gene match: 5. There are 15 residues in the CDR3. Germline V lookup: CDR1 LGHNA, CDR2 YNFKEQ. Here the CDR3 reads CASSQDEDRGPGYTF. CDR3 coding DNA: TGTGCCAGCAGCCAAGATGAAGACAGGGGGCCTGGCTACACCTTC.

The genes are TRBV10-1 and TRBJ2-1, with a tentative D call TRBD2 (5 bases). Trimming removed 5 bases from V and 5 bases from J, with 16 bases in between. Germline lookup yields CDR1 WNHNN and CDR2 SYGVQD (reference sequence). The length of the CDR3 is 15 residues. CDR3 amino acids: CASSRLRALHNEQFF. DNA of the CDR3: TGCGCCAGCAGTCGACTAAGGGCCCTCCACAATGAGCAGTTCTTC.

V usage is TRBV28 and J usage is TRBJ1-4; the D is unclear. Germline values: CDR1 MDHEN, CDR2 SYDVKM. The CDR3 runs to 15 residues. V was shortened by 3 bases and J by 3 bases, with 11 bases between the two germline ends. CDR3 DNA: TGTGCCAGCAGTTTCGAGGGAAAGGCTAATGAAAAACTGTTTTTT. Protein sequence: CASSFEGKANEKLFF.

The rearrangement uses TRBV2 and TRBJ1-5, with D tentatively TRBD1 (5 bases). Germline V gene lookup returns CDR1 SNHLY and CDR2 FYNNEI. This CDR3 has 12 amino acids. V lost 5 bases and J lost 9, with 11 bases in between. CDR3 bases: TGTGCCAGCAGTCCGGGGGGTCGGCCCCAGCATTTT. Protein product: CASSPGGRPQHF.

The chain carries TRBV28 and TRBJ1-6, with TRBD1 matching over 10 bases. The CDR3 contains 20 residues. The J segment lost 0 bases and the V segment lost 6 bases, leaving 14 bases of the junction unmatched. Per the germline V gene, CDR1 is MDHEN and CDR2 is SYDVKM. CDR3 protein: CASSYLTDRGTGSYNSPLHF. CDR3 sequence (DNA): TGTGCCAGCAGCTATCTTACGGACAGGGGGACAGGCTCCTATAATTCACCCCTCCACTTT.

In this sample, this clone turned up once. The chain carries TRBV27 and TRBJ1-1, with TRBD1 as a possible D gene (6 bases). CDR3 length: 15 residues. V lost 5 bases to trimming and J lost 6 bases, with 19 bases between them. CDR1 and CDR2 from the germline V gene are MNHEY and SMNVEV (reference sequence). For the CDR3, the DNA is TGTGCCAGCAGTGCAAACTCACAGGGTTACGCTGAAGCTTTCTTT. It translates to CASSANSQGYAEAFF.

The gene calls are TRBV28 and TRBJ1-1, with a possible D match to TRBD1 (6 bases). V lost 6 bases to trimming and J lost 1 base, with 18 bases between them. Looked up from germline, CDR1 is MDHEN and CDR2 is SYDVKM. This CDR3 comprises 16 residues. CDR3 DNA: TGTGCCAGCAGCCTTAGGGACGGCAGGGGGAACACTGAAGCTTTCTTT. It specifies CASSLRDGRGNTEAFF.